This T cell receptor beta chain comes out of a study of T cells in lung cancer brain metastases. Study context: Tobacco use history was present in about 85% of the 20 patients, median around 42 pack-years. Study-wide findings and caveats: Unique productive clones were significantly fewer in brain metastases: median approximately 1,600 versus 4,100.

This clone has more than one count but fewer than ten. Its antigen is not known. Only in-frame clones appear in the TCRdb table, and some are missing; sequencing was by immunoSEQ multiplex PCR. Among thousands of clones, 70% to 90% were seen once, and the ten largest hold 2.4%. Germline-derived CDR1 and CDR2 are SNHLY and FYNNEI. Trimming took off 7 bases at V and 5 bases at J, with 8 bases between the two ends. CDR3 length: 11 residues. The chain couples TRBV2 to TRBJ1-1; D is undetermined. Sequencing used tumor tissue from the primary lung tumor. The origin of this receptor is a man aged 45-65 years with non-small cell lung cancer. CDR3 sequence reads: CASTVLTEAFF. The CDR3 coding sequence is TGTGCCAGCACCGTCTTAACTGAAGCTTTCTTT.